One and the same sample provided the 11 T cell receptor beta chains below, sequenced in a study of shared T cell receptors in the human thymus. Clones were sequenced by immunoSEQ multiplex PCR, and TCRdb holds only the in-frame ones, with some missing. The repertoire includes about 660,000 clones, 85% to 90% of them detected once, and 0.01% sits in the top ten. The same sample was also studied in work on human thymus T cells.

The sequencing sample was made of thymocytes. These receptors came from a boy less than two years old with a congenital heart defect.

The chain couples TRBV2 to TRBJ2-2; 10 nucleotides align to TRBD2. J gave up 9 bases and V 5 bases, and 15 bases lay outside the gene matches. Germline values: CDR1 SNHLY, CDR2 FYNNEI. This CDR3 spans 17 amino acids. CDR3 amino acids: CASSTLPSLAGDRELFF. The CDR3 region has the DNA TGTGCCAGCAGTACCCTACCCTCGCTAGCGGGAGATCGGGAGCTGTTTTTT. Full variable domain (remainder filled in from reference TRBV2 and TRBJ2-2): EPEVTQTPSHQVTQMGQEVILRCVPISNHLYFYWYRQILGQKVEFLVSFYNNEISEKSEIFDDQFSVERPDGSNFTLKIRSTKLEDSAMYFCASSTLPSLAGDRELFFGEGSRLTVL.

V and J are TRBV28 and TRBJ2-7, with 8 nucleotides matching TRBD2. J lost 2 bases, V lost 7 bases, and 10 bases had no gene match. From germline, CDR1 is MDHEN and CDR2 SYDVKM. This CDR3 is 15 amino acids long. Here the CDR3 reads CASTNIGGEPYEQYF. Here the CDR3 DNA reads TGTGCCAGCACAAACATCGGGGGGGAGCCCTACGAGCAGTACTTC.

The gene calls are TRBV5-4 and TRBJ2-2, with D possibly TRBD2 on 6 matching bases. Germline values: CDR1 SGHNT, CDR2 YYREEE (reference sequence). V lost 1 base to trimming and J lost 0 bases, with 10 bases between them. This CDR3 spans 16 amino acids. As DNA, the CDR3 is TGTGCCAGCAGCTTGTTCTGGGGGGCGAACACCGGGGAGCTGTTTTTT. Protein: CASSLFWGANTGELFF.

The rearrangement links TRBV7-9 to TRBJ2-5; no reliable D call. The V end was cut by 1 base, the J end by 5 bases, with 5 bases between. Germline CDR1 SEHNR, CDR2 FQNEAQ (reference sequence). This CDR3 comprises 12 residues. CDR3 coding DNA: TGTGCCAGCAGCTTAGGGCTTGAGACCCAGTACTTC. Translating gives CASSLGLETQYF.

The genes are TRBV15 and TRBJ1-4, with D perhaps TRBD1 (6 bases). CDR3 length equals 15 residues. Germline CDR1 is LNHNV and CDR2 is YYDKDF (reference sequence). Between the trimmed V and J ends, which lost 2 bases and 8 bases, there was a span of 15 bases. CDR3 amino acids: CATSRPGTSNEKLFF. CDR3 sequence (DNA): TGTGCCACCAGCAGACCCGGGACATCGAACGAAAAACTGTTTTTT.

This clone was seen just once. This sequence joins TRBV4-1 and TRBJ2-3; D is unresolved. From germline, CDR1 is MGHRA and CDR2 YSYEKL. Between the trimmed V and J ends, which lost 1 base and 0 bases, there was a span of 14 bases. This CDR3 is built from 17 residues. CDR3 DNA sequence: TGCGCCAGCAGCCAAGCTCCAGGCATTCGAAGCACAGATACGCAGTATTTT. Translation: CASSQAPGIRSTDTQYF.

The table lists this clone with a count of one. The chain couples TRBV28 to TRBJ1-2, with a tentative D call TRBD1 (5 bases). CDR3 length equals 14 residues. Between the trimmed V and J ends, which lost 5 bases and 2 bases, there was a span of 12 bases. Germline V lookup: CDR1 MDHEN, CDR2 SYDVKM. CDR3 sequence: CASSSRVRNYGYTF. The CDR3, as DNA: TGTGCCAGCAGTAGCAGGGTAAGGAACTATGGCTACACCTTC.

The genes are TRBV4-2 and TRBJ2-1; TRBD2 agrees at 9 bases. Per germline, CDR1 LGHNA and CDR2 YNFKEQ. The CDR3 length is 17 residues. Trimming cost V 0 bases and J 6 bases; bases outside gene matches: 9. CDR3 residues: CASSQDQTSGRPNEQFF. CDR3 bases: TGTGCCAGCAGCCAAGATCAGACCAGCGGGAGGCCCAATGAGCAGTTCTTC.

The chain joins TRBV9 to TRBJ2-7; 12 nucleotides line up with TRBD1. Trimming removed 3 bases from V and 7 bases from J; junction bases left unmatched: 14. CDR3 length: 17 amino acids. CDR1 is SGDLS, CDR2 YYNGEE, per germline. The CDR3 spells CASSAREWDRGPGEQYF. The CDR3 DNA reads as TGTGCCAGCAGCGCGCGCGAGTGGGACAGGGGGCCGGGGGAGCAGTACTTC.

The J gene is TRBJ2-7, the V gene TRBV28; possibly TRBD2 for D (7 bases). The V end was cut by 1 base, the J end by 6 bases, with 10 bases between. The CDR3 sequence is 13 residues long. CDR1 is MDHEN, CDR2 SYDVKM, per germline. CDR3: CASSLYREGEQYF. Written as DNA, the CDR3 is TGTGCCAGCAGTTTATACAGGGAGGGCGAGCAGTACTTC.

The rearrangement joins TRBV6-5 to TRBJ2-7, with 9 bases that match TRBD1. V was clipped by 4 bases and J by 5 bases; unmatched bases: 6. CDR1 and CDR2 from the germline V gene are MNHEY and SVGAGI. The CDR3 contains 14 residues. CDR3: CASSSRTGVDEQYF. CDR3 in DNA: TGTGCCAGCAGTTCACGGACAGGGGTGGACGAGCAGTACTTC.